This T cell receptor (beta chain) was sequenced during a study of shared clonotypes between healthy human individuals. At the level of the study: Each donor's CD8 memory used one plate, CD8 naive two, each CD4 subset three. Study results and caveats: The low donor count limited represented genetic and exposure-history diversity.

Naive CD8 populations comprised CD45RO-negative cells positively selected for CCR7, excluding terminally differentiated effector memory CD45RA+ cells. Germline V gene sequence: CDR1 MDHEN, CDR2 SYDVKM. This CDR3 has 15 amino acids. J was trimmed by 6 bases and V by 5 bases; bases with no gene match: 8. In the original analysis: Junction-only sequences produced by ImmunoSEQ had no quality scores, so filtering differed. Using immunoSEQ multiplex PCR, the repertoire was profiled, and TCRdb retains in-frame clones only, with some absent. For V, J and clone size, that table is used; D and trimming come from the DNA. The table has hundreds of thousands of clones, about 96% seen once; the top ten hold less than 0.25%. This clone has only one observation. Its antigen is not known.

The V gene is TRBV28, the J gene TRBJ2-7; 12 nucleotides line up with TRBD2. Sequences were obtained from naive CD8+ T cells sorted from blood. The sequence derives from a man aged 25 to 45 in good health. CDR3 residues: CASSLGLAGKFEQYF. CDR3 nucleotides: TGTGCCAGCAGTCTTGGACTAGCGGGAAAGTTCGAGCAGTACTTC.